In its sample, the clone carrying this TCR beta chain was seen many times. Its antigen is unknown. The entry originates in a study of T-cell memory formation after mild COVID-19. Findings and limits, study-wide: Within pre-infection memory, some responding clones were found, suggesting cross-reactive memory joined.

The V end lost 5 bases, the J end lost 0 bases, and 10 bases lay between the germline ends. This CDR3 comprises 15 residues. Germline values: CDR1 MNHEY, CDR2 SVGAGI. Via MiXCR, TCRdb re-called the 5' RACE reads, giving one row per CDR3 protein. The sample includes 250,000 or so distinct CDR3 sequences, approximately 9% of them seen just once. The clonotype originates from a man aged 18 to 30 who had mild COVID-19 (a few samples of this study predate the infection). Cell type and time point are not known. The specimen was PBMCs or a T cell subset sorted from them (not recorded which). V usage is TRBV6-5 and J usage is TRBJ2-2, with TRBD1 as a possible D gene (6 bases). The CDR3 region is CASSPGTPNTGELFF. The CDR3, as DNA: TGTGCCAGCAGTCCCGGGACACCGAACACCGGGGAGCTGTTTTTT.